This TCR beta chain was retrieved from a study of shared T cell receptors in the human thymus. The assay was immunoSEQ multiplex PCR, and TCRdb's table has in-frame clones only and misses some. This sample has hundreds of thousands of clones, with roughly 74% found just once. Losses at the gene ends were 0 bases for V and 4 bases for J; bases not matched to a gene: 11. CDR1 is LGHNA, CDR2 YSLEER, per germline. This CDR3 contains 19 residues. The same data also contributed to another study, on human thymus T cells. That work contributes: Within thymic and blood repertoires, V and J gene usage appeared to be biased.

The TCR originated in a boy under two years old with a congenital heart defect. The chain couples TRBV4-3 to TRBJ2-2, with 10 bases aligning to TRBD2. Sequences were obtained from thymocytes. The CDR3 protein is CASSQDTTSGERGTGELFF. CDR3 coding DNA: TGCGCCAGCAGCCAAGATACAACTAGCGGGGAGAGGGGCACCGGGGAGCTGTTTTTT.